This T cell receptor (beta chain) comes out of a study of blood T cell repertoires in COVID-19. V lost 4 bases and J lost 2, with 10 bases in between. This CDR3 is built from 14 residues. The germline gives CDR1 SGHNT, CDR2 YYREEE (reference sequence). Method: immunoSEQ multiplex PCR; TCRdb's copy keeps in-frame clones and lacks some. The repertoire holds roughly 270,000 clones, with around 90% as singletons. The genes are TRBV5-4 and TRBJ1-5, with D perhaps matching TRBD1 (5 bases). This sequence originates from a man between 18 and 35 years old with active or convalescent COVID-19. The sequencing input was peripheral blood. CDR3 residues: CASSTGGGNQPQHF. In DNA, the CDR3 is TGTGCCAGCAGCACGGGGGGTGGCAATCAGCCCCAGCATTTT. Looking up the rest from reference TRBV5-4 and TRBJ1-5 gives the full variable domain: ETGVTQSPTHLIKTRGQQVTLRCSSQSGHNTVSWYQQALGQGPQFIFQYYREEENGRGNFPPRFSGLQFPNYSSELNVNALELDDSALYLCASSTGGGNQPQHFGDGTRLSIL.